This T cell receptor beta chain comes out of a study of chemoradiotherapy in HPV16-positive cancers. CDR1 is SNHLY, CDR2 FYNNEI, per germline. The CDR3 sequence is 14 residues long. The V gene lost 5 bases and the J gene lost 4 bases, with 14 bases spanning the gap. Using immunoSEQ multiplex PCR, the repertoire was profiled, and TCRdb retains in-frame clones only, with some absent. This sample has fewer than 40,000 clones, with approximately 73% found just once. The chain has TRBV2 and TRBJ1-2; D is possibly TRBD1 (6 bases). The sample consisted of blood, taken from a patient who underwent chemoradiotherapy. The receptor was isolated from a human donor with HPV-associated anogenital cancer. The CDR3 bases are TGTGCCAGCAGTAGAGGCAGGGGAGGCTATGGCTACACCTTC. This codes for CASSRGRGGYGYTF.